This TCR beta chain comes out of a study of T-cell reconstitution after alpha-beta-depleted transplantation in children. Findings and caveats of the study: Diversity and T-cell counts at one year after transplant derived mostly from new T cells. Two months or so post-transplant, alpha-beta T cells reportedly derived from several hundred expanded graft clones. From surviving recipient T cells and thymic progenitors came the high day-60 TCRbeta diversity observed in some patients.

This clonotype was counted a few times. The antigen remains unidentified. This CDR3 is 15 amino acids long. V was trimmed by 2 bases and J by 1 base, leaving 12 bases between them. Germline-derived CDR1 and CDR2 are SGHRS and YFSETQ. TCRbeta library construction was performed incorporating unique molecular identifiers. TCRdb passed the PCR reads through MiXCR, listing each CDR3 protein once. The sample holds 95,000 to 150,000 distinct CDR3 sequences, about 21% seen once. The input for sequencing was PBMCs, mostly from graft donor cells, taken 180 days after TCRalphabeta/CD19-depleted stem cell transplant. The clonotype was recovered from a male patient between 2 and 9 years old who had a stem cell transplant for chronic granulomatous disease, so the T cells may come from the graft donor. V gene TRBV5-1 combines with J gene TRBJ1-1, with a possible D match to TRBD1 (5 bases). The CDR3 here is CASSLGVTKNTEAFF. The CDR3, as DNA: TGCGCCAGCAGCTTAGGGGTAACGAAGAACACTGAAGCTTTCTTT.